These 3 T cell receptor beta chains were all obtained from the same sample, sequenced in a study of TIL therapy for anti-PD-1-resistant metastatic lung cancer. The immunoSEQ assay was v3. Some clones are missing from TCRdb's copy, which holds only in-frame ones; the method was immunoSEQ multiplex PCR. Of 57,000 or so clones in the sample, around 90% were seen once. Time point specified: pre-treatment sample, taken before nivolumab and TIL therapy. Sequencing was performed on blood, taken at baseline. All receptors come from a person between 25 and 79 years old with non-small cell lung cancer.

This clone was recorded only once. The J gene is TRBJ2-7, the V gene TRBV28; D is possibly TRBD2 (6 bases). The V end lost 3 bases, the J end lost 5 bases, and 20 bases lay between the germline ends. The CDR3 runs 16 residues. Germline V gives CDR1 MDHEN, CDR2 SYDVKM. CDR3 sequence: CASSFSSGQTNHEQYF. In DNA form, the CDR3 reads TGTGCCAGCAGTTTTAGTAGCGGCCAAACGAACCACGAGCAGTACTTC.

The chain recombines TRBV9 with TRBJ1-1, with TRBD1 as a possible D gene (5 bases). The CDR3 loop spans 14 amino acids. V was trimmed by 0 bases and J by 4 bases, leaving 10 bases between them. The germline CDR1 and CDR2 sequences are SGDLS and YYNGEE. The CDR3 DNA reads TGTGCCAGCAGCGTAGCGCAGGGAAGCACTGAAGCTTTCTTT. Translation gives CASSVAQGSTEAFF.

This chain uses TRBV6-5 with TRBJ1-4, with D maybe TRBD1 (5 bases). In germline, CDR1 is MNHEY, CDR2 SVGAGI. With 3 bases removed from V and 4 bases from J, the gap between germline ends came to 12 bases. The CDR3 totals 15 residues. This chain's CDR3 is CASSYNQGVNEKLFF. DNA for the CDR3: TGTGCCAGCAGTTATAACCAGGGTGTTAATGAAAAACTGTTTTTT.